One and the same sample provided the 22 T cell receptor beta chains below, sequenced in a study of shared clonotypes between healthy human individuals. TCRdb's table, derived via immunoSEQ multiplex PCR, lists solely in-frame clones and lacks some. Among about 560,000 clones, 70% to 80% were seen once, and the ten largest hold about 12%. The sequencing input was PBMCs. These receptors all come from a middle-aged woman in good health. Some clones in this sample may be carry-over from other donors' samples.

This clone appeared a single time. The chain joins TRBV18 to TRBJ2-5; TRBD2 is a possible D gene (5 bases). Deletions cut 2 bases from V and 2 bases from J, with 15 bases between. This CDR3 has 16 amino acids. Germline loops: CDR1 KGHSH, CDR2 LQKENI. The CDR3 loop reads CASSPSGSRRQETQYF. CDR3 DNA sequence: TGTGCCAGCTCACCATCGGGGAGCAGGCGTCAAGAGACCCAGTACTTC. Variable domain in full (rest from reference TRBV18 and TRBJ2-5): NAGVMQNPRHLVRRRGQEARLRCSPMKGHSHVYWYRQLPEEGLKFMVYLQKENIIDESGMPKERFSAEFPKEGPSILRIQQVVRGDSAAYFCASSPSGSRRQETQYFGPGTRLLVL.

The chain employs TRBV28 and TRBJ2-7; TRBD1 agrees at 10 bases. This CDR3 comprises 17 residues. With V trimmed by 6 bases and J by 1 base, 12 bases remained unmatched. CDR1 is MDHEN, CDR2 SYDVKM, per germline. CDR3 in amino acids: CASSFGLPGQGSYEQYF. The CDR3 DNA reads TGTGCCAGCAGCTTTGGGTTACCGGGACAGGGGTCCTACGAGCAGTACTTC.

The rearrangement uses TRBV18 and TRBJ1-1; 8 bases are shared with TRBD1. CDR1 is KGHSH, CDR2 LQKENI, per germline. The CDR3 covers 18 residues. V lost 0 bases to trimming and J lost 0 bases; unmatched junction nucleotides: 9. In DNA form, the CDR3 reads TGTGCCAGCTCACCACCGGGACAGGCCGCTTCCGTGAACACTGAAGCTTTCTTT. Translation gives CASSPPGQAASVNTEAFF.

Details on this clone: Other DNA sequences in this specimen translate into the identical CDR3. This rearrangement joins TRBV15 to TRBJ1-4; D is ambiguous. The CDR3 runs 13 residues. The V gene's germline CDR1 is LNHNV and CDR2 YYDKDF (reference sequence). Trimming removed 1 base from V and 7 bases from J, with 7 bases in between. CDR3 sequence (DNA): TGTGCCACCAGCAGAGCCGGAGTTGAAAAACTGTTTTTT. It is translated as CATSRAGVEKLFF. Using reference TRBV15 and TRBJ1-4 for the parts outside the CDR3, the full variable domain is DAMVIQNPRYQVTQFGKPVTLSCSQTLNHNVMYWYQQKSSQAPKLLFHYYDKDFNNEADTPDNFQSRRPNTSFCFLDIRSPGLGDTAMYLCATSRAGVEKLFFGSGTQLSVL.

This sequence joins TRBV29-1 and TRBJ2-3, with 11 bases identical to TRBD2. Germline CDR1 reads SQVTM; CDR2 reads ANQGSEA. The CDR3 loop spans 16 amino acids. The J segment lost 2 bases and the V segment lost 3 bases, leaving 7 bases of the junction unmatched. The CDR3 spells CSVDPGLAGTTDTQYF. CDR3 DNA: TGCAGCGTTGATCCCGGACTAGCGGGCACCACAGATACGCAGTATTTT.

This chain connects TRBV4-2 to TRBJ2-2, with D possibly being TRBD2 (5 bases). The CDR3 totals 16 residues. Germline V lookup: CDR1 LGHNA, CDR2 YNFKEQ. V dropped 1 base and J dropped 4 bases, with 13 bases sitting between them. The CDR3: CASSQGVGRITGELFF. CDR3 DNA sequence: TGTGCCAGCAGCCAAGGGGTGGGGAGAATCACCGGGGAGCTGTTTTTT.

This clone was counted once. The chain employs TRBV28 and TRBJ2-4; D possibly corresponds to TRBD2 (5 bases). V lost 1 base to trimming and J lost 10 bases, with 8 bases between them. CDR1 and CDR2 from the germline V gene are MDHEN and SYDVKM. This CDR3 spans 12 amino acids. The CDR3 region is CASSLSWEIQYF. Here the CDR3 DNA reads TGTGCCAGCAGTTTATCGTGGGAGATTCAGTACTTC.

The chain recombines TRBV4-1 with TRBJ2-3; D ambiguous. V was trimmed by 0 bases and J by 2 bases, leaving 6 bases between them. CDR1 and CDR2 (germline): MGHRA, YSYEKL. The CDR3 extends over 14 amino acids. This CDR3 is CASSQDPLTDTQYF. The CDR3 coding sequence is TGCGCCAGCAGCCAAGATCCCCTCACAGATACGCAGTATTTT.

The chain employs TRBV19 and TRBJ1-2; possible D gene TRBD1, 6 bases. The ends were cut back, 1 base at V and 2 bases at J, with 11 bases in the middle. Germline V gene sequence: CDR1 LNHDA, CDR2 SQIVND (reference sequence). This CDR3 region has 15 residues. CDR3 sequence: CASSIGWTANYGYTF. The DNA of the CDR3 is TGTGCCAGTAGTATAGGCTGGACAGCAAACTATGGCTACACCTTC.

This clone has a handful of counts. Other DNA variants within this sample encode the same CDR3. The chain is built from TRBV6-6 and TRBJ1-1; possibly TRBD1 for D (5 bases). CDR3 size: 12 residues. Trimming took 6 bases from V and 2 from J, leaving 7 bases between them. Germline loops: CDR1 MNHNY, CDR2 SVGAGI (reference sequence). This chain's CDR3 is CASRQVNTEAFF. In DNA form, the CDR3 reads TGTGCCAGCAGACAGGTCAACACTGAAGCTTTCTTT.

CDR3 nucleotides: TGTGCCAGCCAGGTAGGGCGGGGGGCCACCGGGGAGCTGTTTTTT. Residues: CASQVGRGATGELFF. V and J are TRBV27 and TRBJ2-2; 8 positions match TRBD2. Germline CDR1 is MNHEY and CDR2 is SMNVEV (reference sequence). The CDR3 is 15 residues long. With 8 bases clipped from V and 4 bases from J, the junction kept 9 bases outside the gene matches.

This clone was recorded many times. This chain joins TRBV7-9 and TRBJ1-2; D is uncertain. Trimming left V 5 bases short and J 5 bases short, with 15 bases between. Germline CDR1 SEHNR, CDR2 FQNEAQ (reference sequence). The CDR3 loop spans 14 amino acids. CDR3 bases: TGTGCCAGCAGCACAGTACCAATGGGGTATGGCTACACCTTC. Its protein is CASSTVPMGYGYTF.

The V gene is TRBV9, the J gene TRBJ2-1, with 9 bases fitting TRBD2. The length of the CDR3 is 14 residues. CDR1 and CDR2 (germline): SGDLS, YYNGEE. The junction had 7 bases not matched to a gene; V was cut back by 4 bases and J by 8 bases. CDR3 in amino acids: CASSRLAGSDEQFF. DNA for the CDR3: TGTGCCAGCAGCCGGCTAGCGGGATCGGATGAGCAGTTCTTC.

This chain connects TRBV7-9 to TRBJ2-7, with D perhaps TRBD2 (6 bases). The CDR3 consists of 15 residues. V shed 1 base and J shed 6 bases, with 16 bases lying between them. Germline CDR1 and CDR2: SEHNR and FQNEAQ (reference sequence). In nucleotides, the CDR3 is TGTGCCAGCAGCTTAGTCCCCTACGACGGGAGCGAGCAGTACTTC. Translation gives CASSLVPYDGSEQYF. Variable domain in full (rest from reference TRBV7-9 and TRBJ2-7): DTGVSQNPRHKITKRGQNVTFRCDPISEHNRLYWYRQTLGQGPEFLTYFQNEAQLEKSRLLSDRFSAERPKGSFSTLEIQRTEQGDSAMYLCASSLVPYDGSEQYFGPGTRLTVT.

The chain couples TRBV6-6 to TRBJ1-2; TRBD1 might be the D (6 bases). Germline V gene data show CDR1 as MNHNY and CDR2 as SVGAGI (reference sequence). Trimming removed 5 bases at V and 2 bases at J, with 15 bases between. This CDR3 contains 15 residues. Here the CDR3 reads CASSSLWGPNYGYTF. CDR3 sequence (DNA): TGTGCCAGCAGTAGTCTGTGGGGGCCCAACTATGGCTACACCTTC.

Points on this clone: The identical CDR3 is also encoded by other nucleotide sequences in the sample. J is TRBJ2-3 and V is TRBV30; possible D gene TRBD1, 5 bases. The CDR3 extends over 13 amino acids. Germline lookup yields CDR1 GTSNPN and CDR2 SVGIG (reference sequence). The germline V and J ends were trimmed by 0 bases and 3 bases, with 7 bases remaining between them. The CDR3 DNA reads TGTGCCTGGAGTGTTAGGGGTACAGATACGCAGTATTTT. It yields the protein CAWSVRGTDTQYF.

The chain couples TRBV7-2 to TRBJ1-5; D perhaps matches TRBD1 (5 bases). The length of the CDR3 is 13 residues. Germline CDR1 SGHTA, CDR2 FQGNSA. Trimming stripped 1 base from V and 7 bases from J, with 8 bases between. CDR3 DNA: TGTGCCAGCAGCTTAGAAAGGGACCAGCCCCAGCATTTT. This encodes CASSLERDQPQHF.

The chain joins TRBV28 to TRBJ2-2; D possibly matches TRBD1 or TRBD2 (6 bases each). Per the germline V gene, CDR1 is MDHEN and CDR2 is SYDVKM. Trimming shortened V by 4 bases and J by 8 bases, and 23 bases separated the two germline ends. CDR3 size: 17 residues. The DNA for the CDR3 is TGTGCCAGCAGTTCAATCTCATTAGCGGTAGGGGGAGGGGAGCTGTTTTTT. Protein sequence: CASSSISLAVGGGELFF.

CDR3: CAWSIFAGTGEFEQFF. The DNA of the CDR3 is TGTGCCTGGAGCATTTTTGCCGGGACAGGTGAATTTGAGCAGTTCTTC. The chain couples TRBV30 to TRBJ2-1, with TRBD1 identical over 8 bases. The junction had 16 bases not matched to a gene; V was cut back by 3 bases and J by 9 bases. The CDR3 covers 16 residues. The V gene's germline CDR1 is GTSNPN and CDR2 SVGIG (reference sequence).

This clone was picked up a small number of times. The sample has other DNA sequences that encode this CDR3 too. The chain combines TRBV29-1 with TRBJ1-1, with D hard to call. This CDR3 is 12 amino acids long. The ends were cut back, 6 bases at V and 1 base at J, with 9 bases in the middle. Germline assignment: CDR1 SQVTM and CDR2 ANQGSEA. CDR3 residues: CSVVGGNTEAFF. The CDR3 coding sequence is TGCAGCGTAGTGGGCGGGAACACTGAAGCTTTCTTT.

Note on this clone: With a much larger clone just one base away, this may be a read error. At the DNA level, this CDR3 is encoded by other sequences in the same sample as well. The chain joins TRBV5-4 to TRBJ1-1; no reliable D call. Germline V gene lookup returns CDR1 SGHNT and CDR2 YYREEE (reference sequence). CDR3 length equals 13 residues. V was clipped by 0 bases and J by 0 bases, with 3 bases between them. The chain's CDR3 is CASSLGLNTEAFF. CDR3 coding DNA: TGTGCCAGCAGCTTGGGGCTGAACACTGAAGCTTTCTTT.

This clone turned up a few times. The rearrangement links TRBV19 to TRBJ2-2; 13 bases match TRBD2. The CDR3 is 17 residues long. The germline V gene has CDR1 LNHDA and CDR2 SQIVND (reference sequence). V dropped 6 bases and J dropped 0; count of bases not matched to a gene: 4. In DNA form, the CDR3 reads TGTGCCAGTAGCCGGGGACTAGCGGGGACGAACACCGGGGAGCTGTTTTTT. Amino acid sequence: CASSRGLAGTNTGELFF. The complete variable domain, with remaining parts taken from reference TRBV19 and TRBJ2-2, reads DGGITQSPKYLFRKEGQNVTLSCEQNLNHDAMYWYRQDPGQGLRLIYYSQIVNDFQKGDIAEGYSVSREKKESFPLTVTSAQKNPTAFYLCASSRGLAGTNTGELFFGEGSRLTVL.